The 5 T cell receptor beta chains in this list originate from one sample, sequenced in a study of T cells in Graves' hyperthyroidism and ophthalmopathy. Amplification of TCR beta CDR3 regions was performed using RNA transcripts as template. First-round RT-PCR of the TCR CDR3 relied on the HTBI primer set. TCRdb re-analysed the multiplex PCR reads in MiXCR, keeping a single row per CDR3 protein. There are some 370,000 distinct CDR3 sequences in the sample; 15% to 20% occur only once, and around 35% lies in the top ten. Specimen: blood. The receptors come from a woman aged 25 to 45 with Graves' hyperthyroidism that later progressed to Graves' ophthalmopathy.

Note on this clonotype: This may be a read error, as it is one base from a much larger clone. V is TRBV24-1 and J is TRBJ1-3; D call uncertain. Deletions cut 3 bases from V and 7 bases from J, with 18 bases between. The germline CDR1 and CDR2 sequences are KGHDR and SFDVKD. This CDR3 has 16 residues. CDR3 bases: TGTGCCACCAGTGATCGAACAACAAGGGTCAGCAACACCATATATTTT. Residues: CATSDRTTRVSNTIYF.

This clonotype was recorded at least ten times. This chain joins TRBV10-2 and TRBJ2-1, with TRBD2 identical over 10 bases. The J segment lost 9 bases and the V segment lost 7 bases, leaving 12 bases of the junction unmatched. CDR1 is WSHSY, CDR2 SAAADI, per germline. CDR3 size: 15 residues. CDR3: CASIGLADTGIEQFF. As DNA, the CDR3 is TGCGCCAGCATTGGACTAGCGGACACCGGGATTGAGCAGTTCTTC.

This clonotype has at least ten counts. The CDR3: CASSLTFSTEAFF. The CDR3 DNA follows: TGTGCCAGCAGCCTCACGTTCTCCACTGAAGCTTTCTTT. V gene TRBV7-2 combines with J gene TRBJ1-1; D is unresolved. This CDR3 is built from 13 residues. The germline V gene has CDR1 SGHTA and CDR2 FQGNSA. Trimming cost V 5 bases and J 4 bases, with 11 bases left between them.

This clonotype was detected ten times or more. V gene TRBV6-5 combines with J gene TRBJ1-1; possibly TRBD1 for D (6 bases). This CDR3 comprises 15 residues. The ends were cut back, 0 bases at V and 5 bases at J, with 13 bases in the middle. CDR1 is MNHEY and CDR2 is SVGAGI in the germline V gene. This CDR3 reads CASSYSGGAGTEAFF. The CDR3 DNA is TGTGCCAGCAGTTACTCCGGGGGCGCAGGTACTGAAGCTTTCTTT.

There are a few counts of this clonotype. This chain links TRBV5-4 with TRBJ2-5; 13 bases are a match to TRBD2. Germline assignment: CDR1 SGHNT and CDR2 YYREEE (reference sequence). Germline trimming cut 4 bases from V and 3 bases from J; bases unmatched to any gene: 3. The CDR3 spans 15 residues. The CDR3 bases are TGTGCCAGCAGCCAGACTAGCGGGAGGAAAGAGACCCAGTACTTC. Residues: CASSQTSGRKETQYF. The full variable domain, rest sourced from reference TRBV5-4 and TRBJ2-5, is ETGVTQSPTHLIKTRGQQVTLRCSSQSGHNTVSWYQQALGQGPQFIFQYYREEENGRGNFPPRFSGLQFPNYSSELNVNALELDDSALYLCASSQTSGRKETQYFGPGTRLLVL.